This T cell receptor (beta chain) was recorded in a study of Ad26.COV2.S vaccination and SARS-CoV-2 variants. Study-wide background: Into the muscle, Ad26.COV2.S was dosed once or twice, 56 days apart.

Germline values: CDR1 MNHNS, CDR2 SASEGT. The CDR3 runs 16 residues. The V and J ends lost 3 bases and 3 bases respectively, with 17 bases between them. Indicated treatment: around 19 received Ad26.COV2.S at low or high dose, single or two shots; 5 received placebo; per-sample allocation not given. Collection of the samples took place on day 63 after the first injection of vaccine or placebo. The assay was immunoSEQ multiplex PCR, and TCRdb's table has in-frame clones only and misses some. Of 350,000 to 550,000 clones in the sample, 85% to 90% were seen once. On this clone: Its cognate antigen is unknown.

The study, taken as a whole, reports: The breadth of spike-specific CD8+ and CD4+ T cell responses after vaccination was reportedly substantial.

The TCR originated in a person between 18 and 65 years old who received the Ad26.COV2.S COVID-19 vaccine or a placebo. This specimen was peripheral blood, taken in a trial of Ad26.COV2.S vaccine versus placebo. The chain recombines TRBV6-1 with TRBJ1-2; weak D call: TRBD1 (6 bases). The CDR3 DNA reads as TGTGCCAGCAGTGACCCTCAGGGGTCGGTTGACTATGGCTACACCTTC. It translates to CASSDPQGSVDYGYTF.